The clone carrying this TCR beta chain was observed a few times. Its antigen remains unidentified. In all sorted populations, purity surpassed 95%. The CDR3 has 10 amino acids. From germline, CDR1 is DFQATT and CDR2 SNEGSKA (reference sequence). The sequenced template was cDNA made from the entire isolated RNA. The assay was immunoSEQ multiplex PCR, and TCRdb's table has in-frame clones only and misses some. The data contain hundreds of thousands of clones, 10% to 15% of them singletons. The entry originates in a study of beta chain features in type 1 diabetes. Study in general: Sorted cells numbering approximately 110,000,000 were examined across all samples. Study conclusions and caveats: The naive, central memory and Treg TCRB repertoires of patients appeared to be more similar to one another than those of healthy donors. When Type 1 diabetes patients were examined, their TCRB CDR3s proved moderately but significantly shorter in all four CD4+ subsets.

The chain is built from TRBV20-1 and TRBJ2-5, with 7 positions matching TRBD2. The end of the DNA fits TRBJ2-7 better, so the J call may be wrong. The TCR comes from a man aged 18 to 29 in good health. Material: naive CD4+ T cells from blood. In nucleotides, the CDR3 is TGCAGTGCTGCGGGGGACGAGCAGTACTTC. The encoded protein is CSAAGDEQYF.